Shown below are 15 T cell receptor beta chains from a single sample sequenced in a study of blood T cell repertoires in COVID-19 (TCRdb year 2020). Libraries were built with the immunoSEQ multiplex PCR assay. The source is immuneACCESS, and TCRdb retained only in-frame sequences with V and J called. Part of the clones is not carried over; for the studies checked, unresolved V genes explain less than half of this, and the remainder is unexplained. This sample lists 250,000 to 350,000 clones; 85% were detected once. The ten largest clones represent roughly 2.6% of the sample. The specimen sequenced was PBMCs or T cells enriched from blood (not recorded which). These receptors all come from a woman between 50 and 59 years old who had recovered from COVID-19.

The CDR3 nucleotides read TGTGCCAGCAGTGTTCGGACAGGGGGCGCACAGACCCAGTACTTC. Encoded protein: CASSVRTGGAQTQYF. J is TRBJ2-5 and V is TRBV2; 11 bases agree with TRBD1. Per germline, CDR1 SNHLY and CDR2 FYNNEI. This CDR3 contains 15 residues. Trimming removed 4 bases from V and 6 bases from J; junction bases left unmatched: 7.

In this sample, this clone turned up once. This rearrangement joins TRBV6-5 to TRBJ1-1, with a weak D call TRBD1 (6 bases). The CDR3 sequence is 13 residues long. Trimming shortened V by 2 bases and J by 8 bases, and 12 bases separated the two germline ends. Germline V gives CDR1 MNHEY, CDR2 SVGAGI. CDR3 coding DNA: TGTGCCAGCAGTTACGCGACTGGGGGCGAAGCTTTCTTT. Its protein is CASSYATGGEAFF.

The rearrangement links TRBV7-6 to TRBJ1-2, with D unresolved. Trimming removed 5 bases from V and 4 bases from J, with 20 bases in between. In germline, CDR1 is SGHVS, CDR2 FNYEAQ. The CDR3 runs 16 residues. The CDR3 coding sequence is TGTGCCAGCAGCCCCAAAGAGGCGGGTGAAGTCTATGGCTACACCTTC. It encodes CASSPKEAGEVYGYTF.

This clone appeared a few times. V gene TRBV11-2 combines with J gene TRBJ1-3; D not certain. Trimming shortened V by 11 bases and J by 3 bases, and 11 bases separated the two germline ends. Germline values: CDR1 SGHAT, CDR2 FQNNGV. The CDR3 has 12 residues. In nucleotides, the CDR3 is TGTGCCCCTAGTTTTCTTGGAAACACCATATATTTT. It encodes CAPSFLGNTIYF. Based on the CDR3 plus reference TRBV11-2 and TRBJ1-3, the full variable domain is EAGVAQSPRYKIIEKRQSVAFWCNPISGHATLYWYQQILGQGPKLLIQFQNNGVVDDSQLPKDRFSAERLKGVDSTLKIQPAKLEDSAVYLCAPSFLGNTIYFGEGSWLTVV.

This chain uses TRBV28 with TRBJ2-3, with 8 bases aligning to TRBD2. Looked up from germline, CDR1 is MDHEN and CDR2 is SYDVKM. V was clipped by 10 bases and J by 7 bases; unmatched bases: 7. The CDR3 extends over 12 amino acids. CDR3 nucleotides: TGTGCCACAAGAAGACTAGCGAATACGCAGTATTTT. Its translation: CATRRLANTQYF.

DNA for the CDR3: TGTGCCACGACAGGCGGATTATGGGGCTACACCTTC. Protein: CATTGGLWGYTF. The rearrangement uses TRBV19 and TRBJ1-2; possible D gene TRBD1, 6 bases. In germline, CDR1 is LNHDA, CDR2 SQIVND (reference sequence). The CDR3 contains 12 residues. The ends were cut back, 10 bases at V and 8 bases at J, with 17 bases in the middle.

This clone was picked up one time. The J gene is TRBJ2-1, the V gene TRBV24-1; 8 bases map to TRBD1. CDR1 and CDR2 (germline): KGHDR, SFDVKD. V shed 0 bases, J shed 5 bases, and the junction held 2 bases outside the gene matches. The CDR3 is made up of 15 amino acids. In DNA, the CDR3 is TGTGCCACCAGTGATTTGGGGACAGGAGACAATGAGCAGTTCTTC. As protein: CATSDLGTGDNEQFF.

This clone was counted a single time. The gene calls are TRBV3-1 (or the pseudogene TRBV3-2) and TRBJ2-3, with 8 bases lining up with TRBD2. This CDR3 has 17 amino acids. Germline CDR1 and CDR2: LGHDT and YNNKEL (reference sequence). The V gene end was trimmed by 1 base and the J gene end by 2 bases; junction bases not matched to a gene: 8. DNA for the CDR3: TGTGCCAGCAGCCAAGGGCTGTTAGCGGGAAACACAGATACGCAGTATTTT. It is translated as CASSQGLLAGNTDTQYF.

This clone was observed a single time. The V and J genes are TRBV4-2 and TRBJ2-3; D perhaps matches TRBD2 (5 bases). Trimming cost V 2 bases and J 1 base, with 13 bases left between them. Germline-derived CDR1 and CDR2 are LGHNA and YNFKEQ. The CDR3 totals 16 residues. Here the CDR3 reads CASSQPLVAGTDTQYF. The CDR3 coding sequence is TGTGCCAGCAGCCAACCACTAGTTGCTGGCACAGATACGCAGTATTTT.

V usage is TRBV2 and J usage is TRBJ2-7; D might be TRBD2 (5 bases). Germline V gene data show CDR1 as SNHLY and CDR2 as FYNNEI. This CDR3 region has 12 residues. Trimming took off 7 bases at V and 5 bases at J, with 12 bases between the two ends. The CDR3 DNA follows: TGTGCCAGCACCGAAACGGGGAACGAGCAGTACTTC. Translating gives CASTETGNEQYF.

To note about this clone: The sample has other DNA sequences that encode this CDR3 too. The rearrangement uses TRBV27 and TRBJ2-7; 9 bases align to TRBD2. Germline CDR1 and CDR2: MNHEY and SMNVEV (reference sequence). The CDR3 sequence is 14 residues long. V trimming: 0 bases; J trimming: 4 bases; junction bases outside the gene matches: 1. CDR3 bases: TGTGCCAGCAGTTTATCCGCGGGGGGGTACGAGCAGTACTTC. Translated: CASSLSAGGYEQYF.

The chain recombines TRBV7-2 with TRBJ1-5; D gene uncertain. V was shortened by 4 bases and J by 7 bases, with 14 bases between the two germline ends. The CDR3 is 14 residues long. Germline V gives CDR1 SGHTA, CDR2 FQGNSA. CDR3 amino acids: CASSSLGEFQPQHF. In DNA form, the CDR3 reads TGTGCCAGCAGCTCTCTAGGAGAGTTCCAGCCCCAGCATTTT.

This chain connects TRBV27 to TRBJ2-7; D may be TRBD2 (6 bases). Trimming cost V 1 base and J 7 bases, with 14 bases left between them. CDR1 MNHEY and CDR2 SMNVEV come from the germline V gene (reference sequence). The CDR3 has 14 residues. CDR3 in amino acids: CASSLWTGLDEQYF. CDR3 coding DNA: TGTGCCAGCAGTTTATGGACGGGACTTGATGAGCAGTACTTC.

The V call is TRBV9, the J call TRBJ2-7; perhaps TRBD2 as D (5 bases). The CDR3 length is 12 residues. Trimming removed 1 base from V and 6 bases from J, with 8 bases in between. CDR1 is SGDLS and CDR2 is YYNGEE in the germline V gene. In DNA, the CDR3 is TGTGCCAGCAGCGTAAATGAGGGCGAGCAGTACTTC. Translating it yields CASSVNEGEQYF.

This chain uses TRBV2 with TRBJ1-4, with 7 bases lining up with TRBD1. With V trimmed by 8 bases and J by 4 bases, 4 bases remained unmatched. CDR1 and CDR2 (germline): SNHLY, FYNNEI. The CDR3 has 13 amino acids. The CDR3 sequence is CASRDRVNEKLFF. CDR3 DNA: TGTGCCAGCCGGGACAGAGTTAATGAAAAACTGTTTTTT. Filled out from reference TRBV2 and TRBJ1-4, the complete variable domain reads EPEVTQTPSHQVTQMGQEVILRCVPISNHLYFYWYRQILGQKVEFLVSFYNNEISEKSEIFDDQFSVERPDGSNFTLKIRSTKLEDSAMYFCASRDRVNEKLFFGSGTQLSVL.